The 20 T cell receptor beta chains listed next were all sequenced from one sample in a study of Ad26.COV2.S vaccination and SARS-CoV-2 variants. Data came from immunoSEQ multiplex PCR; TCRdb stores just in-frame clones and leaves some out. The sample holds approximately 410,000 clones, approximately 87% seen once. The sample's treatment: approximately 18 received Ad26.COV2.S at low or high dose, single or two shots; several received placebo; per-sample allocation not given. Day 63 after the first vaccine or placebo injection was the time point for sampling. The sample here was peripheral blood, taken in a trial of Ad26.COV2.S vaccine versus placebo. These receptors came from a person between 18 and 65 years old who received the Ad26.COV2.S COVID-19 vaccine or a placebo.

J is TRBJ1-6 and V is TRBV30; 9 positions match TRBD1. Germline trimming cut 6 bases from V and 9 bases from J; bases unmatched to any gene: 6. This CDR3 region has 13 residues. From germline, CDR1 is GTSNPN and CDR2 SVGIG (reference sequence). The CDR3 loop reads CACPGQGVSPLHF. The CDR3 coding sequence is TGTGCCTGCCCGGGACAGGGAGTTTCACCCCTCCACTTT.

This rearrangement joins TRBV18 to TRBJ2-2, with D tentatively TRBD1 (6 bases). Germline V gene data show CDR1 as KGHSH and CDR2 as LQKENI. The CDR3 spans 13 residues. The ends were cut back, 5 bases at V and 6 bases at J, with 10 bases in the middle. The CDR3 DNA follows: TGTGCCAGCTCAACCCAGGGGCCCGGGGAGCTGTTTTTT. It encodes CASSTQGPGELFF.

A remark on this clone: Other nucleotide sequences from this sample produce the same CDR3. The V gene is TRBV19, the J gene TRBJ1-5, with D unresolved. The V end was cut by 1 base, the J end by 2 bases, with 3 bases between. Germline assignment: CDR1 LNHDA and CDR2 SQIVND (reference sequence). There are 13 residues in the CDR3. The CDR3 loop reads CASSIGGNQPQHF. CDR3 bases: TGTGCCAGTAGTATAGGAGGCAATCAGCCCCAGCATTTT.

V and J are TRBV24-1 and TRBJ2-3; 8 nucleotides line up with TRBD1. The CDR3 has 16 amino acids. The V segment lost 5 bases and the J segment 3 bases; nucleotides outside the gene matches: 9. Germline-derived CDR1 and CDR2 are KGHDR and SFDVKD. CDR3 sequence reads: CATSAQIRGPTDTQYF. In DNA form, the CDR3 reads TGTGCCACCAGTGCTCAGATCAGGGGGCCAACAGATACGCAGTATTTT.

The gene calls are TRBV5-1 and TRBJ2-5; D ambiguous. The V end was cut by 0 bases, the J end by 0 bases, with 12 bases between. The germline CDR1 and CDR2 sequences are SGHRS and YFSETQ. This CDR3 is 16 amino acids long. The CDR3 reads CASSLALVRYQETQYF. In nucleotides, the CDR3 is TGCGCCAGCAGCTTGGCTTTAGTGAGGTACCAAGAGACCCAGTACTTC.

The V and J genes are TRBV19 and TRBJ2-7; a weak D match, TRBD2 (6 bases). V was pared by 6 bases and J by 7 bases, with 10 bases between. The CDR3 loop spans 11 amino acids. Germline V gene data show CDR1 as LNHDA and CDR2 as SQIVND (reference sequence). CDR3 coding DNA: TGTGCCAGTAGCCAAGGAGGGGAGCAGTACTTC. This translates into CASSQGGEQYF.

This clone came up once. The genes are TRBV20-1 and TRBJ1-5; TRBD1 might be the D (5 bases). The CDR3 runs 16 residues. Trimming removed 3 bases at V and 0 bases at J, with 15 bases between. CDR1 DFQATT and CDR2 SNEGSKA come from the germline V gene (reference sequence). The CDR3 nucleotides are TGCAGTGCTAGTGCTCGGGGTGGGGCTAGCAATCAGCCCCAGCATTTT. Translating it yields CSASARGGASNQPQHF.

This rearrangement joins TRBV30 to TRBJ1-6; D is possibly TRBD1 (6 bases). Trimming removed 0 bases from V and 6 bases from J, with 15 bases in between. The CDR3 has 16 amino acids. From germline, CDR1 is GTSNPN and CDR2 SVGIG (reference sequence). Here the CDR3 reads CAWSVSRTDVNSPLHF. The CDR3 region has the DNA TGTGCCTGGAGTGTATCGAGGACAGACGTTAATTCACCCCTCCACTTT.

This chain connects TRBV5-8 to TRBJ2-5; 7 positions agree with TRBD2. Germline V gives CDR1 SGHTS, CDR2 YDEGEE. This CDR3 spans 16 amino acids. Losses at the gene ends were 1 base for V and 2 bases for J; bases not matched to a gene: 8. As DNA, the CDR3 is TGTGCCAGCAGCTTGAAAAGGGGCGGGGGACAAGAGACCCAGTACTTC. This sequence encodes CASSLKRGGGQETQYF.

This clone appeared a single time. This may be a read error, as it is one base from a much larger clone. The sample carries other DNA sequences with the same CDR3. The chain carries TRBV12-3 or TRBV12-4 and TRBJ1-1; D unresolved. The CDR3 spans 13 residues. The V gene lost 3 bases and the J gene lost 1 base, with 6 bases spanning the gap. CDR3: CASSLTENTEAFF. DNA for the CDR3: TGTGCCAGCAGTTTGACGGAGAACACTGAAGCTTTCTTT.

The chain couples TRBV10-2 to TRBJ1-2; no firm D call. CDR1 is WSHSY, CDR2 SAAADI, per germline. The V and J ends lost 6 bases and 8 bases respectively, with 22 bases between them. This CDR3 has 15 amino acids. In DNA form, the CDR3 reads TGCGCCAGCAGGGAGACACTAACTGGGCTATTAGGCTACACCTTC. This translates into CASRETLTGLLGYTF.

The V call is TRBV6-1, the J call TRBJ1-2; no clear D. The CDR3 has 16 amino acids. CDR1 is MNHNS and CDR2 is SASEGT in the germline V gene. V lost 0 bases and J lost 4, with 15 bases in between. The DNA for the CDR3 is TGTGCCAGCAGTGAAGCGCTTCGGGCGGTTATCTATGGCTACACCTTC. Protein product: CASSEALRAVIYGYTF.

This chain's CDR3 is CSVEGRGNTIYF. DNA of the CDR3: TGCAGCGTTGAAGGCCGGGGGAACACCATATATTTT. V is TRBV29-1 and J is TRBJ1-3; D perhaps matches TRBD1 (5 bases). The V end lost 1 base, the J end lost 7 bases, and 8 bases lay between the germline ends. CDR1 and CDR2 (germline): SQVTM, ANQGSEA. There are 12 residues in the CDR3.

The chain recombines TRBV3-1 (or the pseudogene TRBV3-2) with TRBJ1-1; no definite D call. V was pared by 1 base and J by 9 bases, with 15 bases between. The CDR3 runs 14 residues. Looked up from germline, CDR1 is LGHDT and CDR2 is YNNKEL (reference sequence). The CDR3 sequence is CASSQGTGTLKAFF. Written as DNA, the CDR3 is TGTGCCAGCAGCCAAGGTACGGGTACCCTGAAAGCTTTCTTT.

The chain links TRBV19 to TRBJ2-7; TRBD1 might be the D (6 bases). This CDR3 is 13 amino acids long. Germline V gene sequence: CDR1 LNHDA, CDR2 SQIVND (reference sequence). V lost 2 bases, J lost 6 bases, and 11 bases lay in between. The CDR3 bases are TGTGCCAGTAGTATATCTACAGGGAGCGAGCAGTACTTC. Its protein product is CASSISTGSEQYF.

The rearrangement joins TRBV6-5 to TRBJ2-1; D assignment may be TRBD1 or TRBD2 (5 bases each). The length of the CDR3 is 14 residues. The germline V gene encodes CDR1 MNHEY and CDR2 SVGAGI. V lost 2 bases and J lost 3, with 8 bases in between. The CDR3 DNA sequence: TGTGCCAGCAGTTACAGGGACCTCTACAATGAGCAGTTCTTC. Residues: CASSYRDLYNEQFF.

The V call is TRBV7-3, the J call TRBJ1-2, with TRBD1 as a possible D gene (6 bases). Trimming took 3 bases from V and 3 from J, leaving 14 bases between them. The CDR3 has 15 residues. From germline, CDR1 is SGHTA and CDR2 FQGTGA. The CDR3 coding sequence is TGTGCCAGCAGCTTTAACGGGGGCGACCACTATGGCTACACCTTC. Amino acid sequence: CASSFNGGDHYGYTF. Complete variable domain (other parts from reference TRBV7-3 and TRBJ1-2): GAGVSQTPSNKVTEKGKYVELRCDPISGHTALYWYRQSLGQGPEFLIYFQGTGAADDSGLPNDRFFAVRPEGSVSTLKIQRTERGDSAVYLCASSFNGGDHYGYTFGSGTRLTVV.

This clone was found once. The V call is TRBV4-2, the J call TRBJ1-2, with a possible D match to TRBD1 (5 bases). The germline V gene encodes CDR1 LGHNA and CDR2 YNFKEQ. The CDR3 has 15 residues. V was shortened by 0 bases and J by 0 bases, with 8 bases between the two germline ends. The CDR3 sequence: CASSQEGGPNYGYTF. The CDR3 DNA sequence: TGTGCCAGCAGCCAAGAGGGGGGACCTAACTATGGCTACACCTTC.

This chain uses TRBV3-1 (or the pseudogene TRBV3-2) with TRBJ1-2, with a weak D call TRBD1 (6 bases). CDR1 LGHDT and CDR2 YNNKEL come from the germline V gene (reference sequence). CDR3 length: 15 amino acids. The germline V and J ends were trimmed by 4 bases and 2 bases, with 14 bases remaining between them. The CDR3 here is CASSPTKGGNYGYTF. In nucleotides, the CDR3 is TGTGCCAGCAGCCCCACTAAGGGGGGCAACTATGGCTACACCTTC.

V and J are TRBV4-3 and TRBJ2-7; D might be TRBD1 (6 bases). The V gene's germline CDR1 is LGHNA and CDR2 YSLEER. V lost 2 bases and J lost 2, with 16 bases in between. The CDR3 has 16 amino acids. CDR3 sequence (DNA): TGCGCCAGCAGCCAATCGGACAGTCGGGCTGCCTACGAGCAGTACTTC. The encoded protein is CASSQSDSRAAYEQYF.